This TCR beta chain is from a study of blood T cell repertoires in COVID-19. Study information: Acute-phase and convalescent COVID-19 samples originated in the United States, Italy and Spain. T cells, B-cell-depleted T cells, or PBMCs supplied cDNA or gDNA.

V lost 4 bases to trimming and J lost 7 bases; unmatched junction nucleotides: 12. Germline V gene sequence: CDR1 MDHEN, CDR2 SYDVKM. This CDR3 has 15 amino acids. Authors' processing steps: Reference gene primer amplification yielded estimated nucleated cell counts. Repertoires were generated with immunoSEQ multiplex PCR, while TCRdb's copy carries only in-frame clones and drops some. Clone size and the V and J calls come from that table; the DNA yielded D and trimming. The data show approximately 150,000 clones, around 89% seen once. The chain uses TRBV28 and TRBJ1-2; 7 bases line up with TRBD1. This TCR was sampled from a middle-aged man with active or convalescent COVID-19. Sequencing used peripheral blood. The CDR3 is CASSSAGTVISGYTF. The CDR3 DNA reads TGTGCCAGCAGTTCGGCCGGGACAGTCATTAGTGGCTACACCTTC.